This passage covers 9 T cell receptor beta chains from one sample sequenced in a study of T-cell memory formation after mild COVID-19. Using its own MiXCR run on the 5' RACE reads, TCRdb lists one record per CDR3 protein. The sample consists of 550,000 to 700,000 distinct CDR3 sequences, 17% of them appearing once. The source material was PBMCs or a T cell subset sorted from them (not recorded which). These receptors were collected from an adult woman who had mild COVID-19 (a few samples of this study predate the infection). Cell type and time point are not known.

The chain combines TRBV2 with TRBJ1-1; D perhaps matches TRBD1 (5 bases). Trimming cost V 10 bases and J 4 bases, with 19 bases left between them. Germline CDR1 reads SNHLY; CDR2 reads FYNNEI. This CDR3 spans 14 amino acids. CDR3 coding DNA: TGTGCCAACCTGCAGGGAGGGGTGGGCACTGAAGCTTTCTTT. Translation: CANLQGGVGTEAFF. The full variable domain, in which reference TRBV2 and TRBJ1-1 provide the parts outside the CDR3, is EPEVTQTPSHQVTQMGQEVILRCVPISNHLYFYWYRQILGQKVEFLVSFYNNEISEKSEIFDDQFSVERPDGSNFTLKIRSTKLEDSAMYFCANLQGGVGTEAFFGQGTRLTVV.

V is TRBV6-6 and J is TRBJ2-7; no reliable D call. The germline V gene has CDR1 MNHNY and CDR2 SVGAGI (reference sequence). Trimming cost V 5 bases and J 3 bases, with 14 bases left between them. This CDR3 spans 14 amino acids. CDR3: CASSTPYRVYEQYF. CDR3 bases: TGTGCCAGCAGTACCCCCTACCGGGTCTACGAGCAGTACTTC.

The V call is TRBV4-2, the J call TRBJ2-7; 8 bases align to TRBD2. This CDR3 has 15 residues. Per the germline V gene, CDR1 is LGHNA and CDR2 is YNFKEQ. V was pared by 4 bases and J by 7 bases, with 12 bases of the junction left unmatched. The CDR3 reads CASSLGGLDGAEQYF. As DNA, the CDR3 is TGTGCCAGCAGCCTCGGGGGACTAGATGGTGCTGAGCAGTACTTC.

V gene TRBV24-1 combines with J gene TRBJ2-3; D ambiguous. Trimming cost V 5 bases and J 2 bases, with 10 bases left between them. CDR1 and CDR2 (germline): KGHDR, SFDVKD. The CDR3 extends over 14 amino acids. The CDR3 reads CATSVNTDTDTQYF. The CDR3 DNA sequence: TGTGCCACCAGTGTGAACACAGACACAGATACGCAGTATTTT.

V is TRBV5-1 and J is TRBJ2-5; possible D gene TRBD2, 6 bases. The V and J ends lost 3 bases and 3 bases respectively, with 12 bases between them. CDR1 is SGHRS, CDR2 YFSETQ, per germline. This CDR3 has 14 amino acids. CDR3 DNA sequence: TGCGCCAGCAGCTCCGGATCGGGGGAAGAGACCCAGTACTTC. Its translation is CASSSGSGEETQYF.

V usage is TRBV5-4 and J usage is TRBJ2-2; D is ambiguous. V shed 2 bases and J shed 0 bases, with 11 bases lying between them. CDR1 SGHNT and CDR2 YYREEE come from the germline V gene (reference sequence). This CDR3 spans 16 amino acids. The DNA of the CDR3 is TGTGCCAGCAGCTTTAAAACAATAACGAACACCGGGGAGCTGTTTTTT. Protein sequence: CASSFKTITNTGELFF.

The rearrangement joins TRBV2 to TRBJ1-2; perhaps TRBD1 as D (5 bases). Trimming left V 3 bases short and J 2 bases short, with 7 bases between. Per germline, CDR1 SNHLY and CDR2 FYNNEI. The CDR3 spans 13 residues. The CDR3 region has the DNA TGTGCCAGCAGTGACGGGGCGAACTATGGCTACACCTTC. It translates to CASSDGANYGYTF.

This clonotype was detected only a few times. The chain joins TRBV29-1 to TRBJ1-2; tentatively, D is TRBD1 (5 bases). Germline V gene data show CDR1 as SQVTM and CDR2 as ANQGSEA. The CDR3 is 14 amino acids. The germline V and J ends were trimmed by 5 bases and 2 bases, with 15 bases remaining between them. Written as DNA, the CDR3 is TGCAGCGTTAAGGGTGGGGGGTGGAACTATGGCTACACCTTC. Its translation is CSVKGGGWNYGYTF.

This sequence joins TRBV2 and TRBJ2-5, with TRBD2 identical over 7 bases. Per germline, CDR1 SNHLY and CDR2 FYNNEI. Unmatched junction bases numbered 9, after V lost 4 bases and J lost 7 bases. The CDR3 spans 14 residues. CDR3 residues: CASSADVSSGTQYF. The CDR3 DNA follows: TGTGCCAGCAGTGCCGACGTCTCTAGCGGGACCCAGTACTTC.